Sequencing of this T cell receptor (beta chain) was carried out in a study of blood T cell repertoires in COVID-19. The overall study: Sample material is recorded as cDNA or gDNA derived from T cells, B-cell-depleted T cells, or PBMCs.

Participants, about 18 to 95 years old, spanned fewer than 30 US areas. Recovery among Cohort 3 donors was established by two negative PCRs, clearance, or symptom resolution. Sequenced by immunoSEQ multiplex PCR; TCRdb stores in-frame clones only, minus some. The table records 400,000 to 450,000 clones, around 90% of them present only once. This TCR was recovered from a man aged 18 to 35 who had recovered from COVID-19. What was sequenced was PBMCs or T cells enriched from blood (not recorded which).

CDR3 bases: TGTGCCAGCACTCCCGGGGTGGTGAACACTGAAGCTTTCTTT. Translation gives CASTPGVVNTEAFF. This chain joins TRBV3-1 (or the pseudogene TRBV3-2) and TRBJ1-1, with D unclear. CDR3 size: 14 residues. Trimming removed 7 bases at V and 0 bases at J, with 12 bases between. CDR1 is LGHDT, CDR2 YNNKEL, per germline (reference sequence).